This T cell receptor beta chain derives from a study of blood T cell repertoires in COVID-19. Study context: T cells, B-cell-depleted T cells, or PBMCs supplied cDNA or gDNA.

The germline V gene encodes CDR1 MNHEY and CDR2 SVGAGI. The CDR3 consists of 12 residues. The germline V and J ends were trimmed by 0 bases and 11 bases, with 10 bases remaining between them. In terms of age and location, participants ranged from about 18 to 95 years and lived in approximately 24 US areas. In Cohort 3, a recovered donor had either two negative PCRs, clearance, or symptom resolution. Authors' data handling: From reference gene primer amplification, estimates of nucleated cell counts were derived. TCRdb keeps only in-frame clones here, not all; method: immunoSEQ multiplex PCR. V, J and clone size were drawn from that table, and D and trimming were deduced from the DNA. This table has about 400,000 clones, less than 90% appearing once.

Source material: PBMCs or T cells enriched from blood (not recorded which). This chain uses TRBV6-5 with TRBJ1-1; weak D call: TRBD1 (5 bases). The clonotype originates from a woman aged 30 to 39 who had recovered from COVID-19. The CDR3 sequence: CASSYSTGGAFF. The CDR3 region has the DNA TGTGCCAGCAGTTACTCCACAGGAGGGGCTTTCTTT.